A single T cell receptor (beta chain) is shown here with its context. What it recognizes is unknown. This record comes from a study of cytomegalovirus exposure and HLA in healthy donors. The CDR3 is made up of 17 amino acids. After removal of 3 bases from V and 7 bases from J, the junction contained 11 bases not matched to a gene. Looked up from germline, CDR1 is MNHNS and CDR2 is SASEGT. With 60 Vbeta and 13 Jbeta primers, the PCR was carried out. Profiled with immunoSEQ multiplex PCR; TCRdb holds only in-frame clones, not every one. The top ten clones hold more than 15% of a sample with around 38,000 clones, 66% of them seen once. The study, taken as a whole, reports: Fewer N-insertions (relative to the roughly 660-donor mean) were reportedly seen in an Asian-associated ancestry cluster in a later analysis. Information on immune exposure was restricted to one variable (CMV serostatus).

The sequenced sample was PBMCs. This TCR was recovered from a man aged 45-65 years in good health and CMV-seropositive. The J gene is TRBJ2-3, the V gene TRBV6-1; TRBD1 matches at 12 bases. The chain's CDR3 is CASSDQRGQGARNTQYF. CDR3 bases: TGTGCCAGCAGTGACCAAAGGGGACAGGGGGCGCGTAATACGCAGTATTTT.